This T cell receptor beta chain was obtained from a study of T cell repertoires in cytomegalovirus infection. Study-wide background: An indication of both CMV infection and matching HLA type came from public TCR beta signatures.

Remarks on this clonotype: The antigen is undetermined.

TCRdb recomputed calls from the reads with MiXCR, one row per CDR3 protein. The sample lists 510,000 or so distinct CDR3 sequences, around a quarter occurring once. Study observations and caveats: HLA-C-restricted CMV-specific TCR beta clonotypes were dominant in the ex vivo response. Based on cumulative public TCR beta family frequency, carriers of CMV plus the relevant HLA were identified.

The germline CDR1 and CDR2 sequences are SEHNR and FQNEAQ (reference sequence). Trimming removed 0 bases from V and 4 bases from J, with 7 bases in between. CDR3 length: 13 amino acids. Sequencing used PBMCs. This sequence joins TRBV7-9 and TRBJ2-7; D remains ambiguous. This clonotype was obtained from a human donor in good health (CMV status not recorded). Some clones in this sample may be carry-over from other donors' samples. The CDR3 sequence is CASSLAVGYEQYF. In nucleotides, the CDR3 is TGTGCCAGCAGCTTAGCGGTGGGATACGAGCAGTACTTC.